A selection of T cell receptor beta chains follows, all from one sample in a study of cytomegalovirus exposure and HLA in healthy donors. TCRdb's copy holds only in-frame clones and misses some; the assay was immunoSEQ multiplex PCR. The sample carries under 130,000 clones, about 81% recorded once. Sequencing used PBMCs. The source is a man in his thirties or forties in good health and CMV-seronegative. Each CDR3 is given with its conserved first and last residue. A D gene is named only where the DNA matches it firmly. Only some rows state a clone size, as once, few, many or a class for expanded clones.

>.|few|TRBV6-1|TRBJ2-1
CASRTTSSLGNEQFF
TGTGCCAGCAGGACTACTAGTTCTCTCGGTAATGAGCAGTTCTTC
>TRBD1|once|TRBV7-9|TRBJ1-5
CASSLGQGQGNSEQPQHF
TGTGCCAGCAGCTTAGGGCAGGGACAGGGGAACTCCGAACAGCCCCAGCATTTT
>.|.|TRBV13|TRBJ2-3
CASSLLRGQDTQYF
TGTGCCAGCAGCTTATTGCGGGGGCAAGATACGCAGTATTTT
>.|.|TRBV14|TRBJ1-4
CASSQDFEVCEKLFF
TGTGCCAGCAGCCAAGATTTTGAGGTCTGCGAAAAACTGTTTTTT
>.|.|TRBV7-2|TRBJ1-5
CASSLGGGREPQHF
TGTGCCAGCAGCTTAGGGGGGGGAAGGGAGCCCCAGCATTTT
>.|.|TRBV28|TRBJ2-1
CASPSNNEQFF
TGTGCCAGCCCCTCTAACAATGAGCAGTTCTTC
>.|once|TRBV18|TRBJ2-7
CASSPDSNYEQYF
TGTGCCAGCTCACCGGACTCAAACTACGAGCAGTACTTC
>TRBD2|.|TRBV2|TRBJ2-7
CASRPLAGAFYEQYF
TGTGCCAGCAGGCCCCTAGCGGGAGCTTTCTACGAGCAGTACTTC
>TRBD2|.|TRBV9|TRBJ2-1
CASSVDPAGTNEQFF
TGTGCCAGCAGCGTAGACCCAGCGGGGACCAATGAGCAGTTCTTC
>TRBD1|.|TRBV10-3|TRBJ2-3
CAISGQPGQGGSDTQYF
TGTGCCATCAGTGGGCAACCGGGACAGGGAGGGTCAGATACGCAGTATTTT
>TRBD1|.|TRBV5-1|TRBJ1-2
CASSEGTGGIGGYTF
TGCGCCAGCAGCGAAGGGACAGGGGGCATCGGTGGCTACACCTTC
>.|.|TRBV6-5|TRBJ2-4
CASSYAQESKNIQYF
TGTGCCAGCAGTTACGCGCAGGAATCCAAAAACATTCAGTACTTC
>TRBD1|many|TRBV7-6|TRBJ2-1
CASSLTPSGTGDNEQFF
TGTGCCAGCAGCCTAACCCCCTCCGGGACAGGGGACAATGAGCAGTTCTTC
>TRBD1|.|TRBV29-1|TRBJ2-1
CSVEQGLYNEQFF
TGCAGCGTGGAACAGGGGCTATACAATGAGCAGTTCTTC
>.|.|TRBV7-9|TRBJ1-2
CASSLDGLPNYGYTF
TGTGCCAGCAGCTTAGACGGTCTTCCAAACTATGGCTACACCTTC
>.|.|TRBV27|TRBJ2-2
CASSSYTGELFF
TGTGCCAGCAGTTCATACACCGGGGAGCTGTTTTTT
>TRBD1|few|TRBV5-4|TRBJ1-1
CASLKNSGTGNTEAFF
TGTGCCAGCCTCAAAAACTCCGGGACAGGGAACACTGAAGCTTTCTTT
>.|many|TRBV6-5|TRBJ2-5
CASRRDSPLETQYF
TGTGCCAGCAGGCGGGACTCACCCCTTGAGACCCAGTACTTC
>.|.|TRBV7-2|TRBJ2-7
CASSKNGRYEQYF
TGTGCCAGCAGCAAAAATGGGAGGTACGAGCAGTACTTC
>TRBD1|once|TRBV5-6|TRBJ2-2
CASSAYRGPNTGELFF
TGTGCCAGCAGCGCCTACAGGGGGCCGAACACCGGGGAGCTGTTTTTT
>TRBD1|.|TRBV29-1|TRBJ1-6
CSVGDSPNSPLHF
TGCAGCGTTGGGGACAGTCCTAATTCACCCCTCCACTTT
>TRBD1|.|TRBV18|TRBJ1-5
CASSPSQGAHQPQHF
TGTGCCAGCTCACCTTCACAGGGGGCTCATCAGCCCCAGCATTTT
>.|.|TRBV6-5|TRBJ2-2
CASSYGGYLTGELFF
TGTGCCAGCAGTTACGGCGGGTACCTAACCGGGGAGCTGTTTTTT
>.|.|TRBV5-4|TRBJ1-5
CASSSGSNQPQHF
TGTGCCAGCAGCTCCGGGTCCAATCAGCCCCAGCATTTT
>.|few|TRBV4-3|TRBJ1-3
CASSQEGVTGSGNTIYF
TGCGCCAGCAGCCAAGAAGGGGTTACGGGCTCTGGAAACACCATATATTTT
>.|few|TRBV11-2|TRBJ2-2
CASSYTFTGELFF
TGTGCCAGCAGCTACACCTTCACCGGGGAGCTGTTTTTT
>.|.|TRBV10-2|TRBJ1-5
CASTRVGGQPQHF
TGCGCCAGCACTCGGGTCGGGGGGCAGCCCCAGCATTTT
>.|.|TRBV19|TRBJ1-1
CASSISGDGTEAFF
TGTGCCAGTAGTATCTCAGGGGACGGCACTGAAGCTTTCTTT
>.|.|TRBV6-1|TRBJ2-6
CASSVVPPRVSGANVLTF
TGTGCCAGCAGTGTGGTTCCCCCCCGGGTTTCTGGGGCCAACGTCCTGACTTTC
>.|.|TRBV28|TRBJ2-3
CASSSGTDTQYF
TGTGCCAGCAGTTCCGGCACAGATACGCAGTATTTT
>.|.|TRBV29-1|TRBJ1-2
CSVERGSGVHYGYTF
TGCAGCGTTGAAAGGGGTTCGGGAGTACACTATGGCTACACCTTC
>.|.|TRBV27|TRBJ2-2
CASRPGTWDTGELFF
TGTGCCAGCCGGCCCGGGACTTGGGACACCGGGGAGCTGTTTTTT
>TRBD2|once|TRBV29-1|TRBJ2-1
CSVGGTSGRLSSYNEQFF
TGCAGCGTTGGGGGAACTAGCGGGAGGTTGAGTTCCTACAATGAGCAGTTCTTC